This TCR beta chain was captured in a study of shared clonotypes between healthy human individuals. On the study more broadly: Every donor yielded three CD4 naive, three CD4 memory, two CD8 naive and one CD8 memory plate. Findings and limits, study-wide: Larger estimated richness was generally seen in naive subsets than in memory subsets.

The J segment lost 5 bases and the V segment lost 4 bases, leaving 9 bases of the junction unmatched. Germline loops: CDR1 SGDLS, CDR2 YYNGEE. This CDR3 is built from 15 residues. The repertoire was sequenced with immunoSEQ multiplex PCR; TCRdb's copy has only in-frame clones and lacks some. The table includes about 2,200,000 clones, 93% detected once. Worth noting for this clone: The antigen remains unidentified.

Terminally differentiated effector memory CD45RA+ cells were left out of the naive CD8 fraction, which was CD45RO-negative and positively selected for CCR7. The donor cohort consisted entirely of Caucasian adults residing in Nashville, Tennessee. The sample comprised naive CD8+ T cells from PBMCs. This sequence joins TRBV9 and TRBJ2-5; 9 nucleotides line up with TRBD1. The TCR sequence derives from a man aged 18 to 30 in good health. Some clones in this sample may be carry-over from other donors' samples. The CDR3: CASSPGTGSGETQYF. CDR3 coding DNA: TGTGCCAGCAGCCCAGGGACAGGGAGTGGGGAGACCCAGTACTTC. Using reference TRBV9 and TRBJ2-5 for the parts outside the CDR3, the full variable domain is DSGVTQTPKHLITATGQRVTLRCSPRSGDLSVYWYQQSLDQGLQFLIQYYNGEERAKGNILERFSAQQFPDLHSELNLSSLELGDSALYFCASSPGTGSGETQYFGPGTRLLVL.